The 31 T cell receptor beta chains reported below all come from one sample, sequenced in a study of blood T cell repertoires in COVID-19. TCRdb's table, derived via immunoSEQ multiplex PCR, lists solely in-frame clones and lacks some. The sample comprises over 65,000 clones, around 90% of which are singletons, and 0.7% to 0.9% rests with the top ten. Sequencing was carried out using peripheral blood. The receptors derive from a woman older than 75 with acute or convalescent COVID-19.

The chain joins TRBV19 to TRBJ1-1; 9 positions agree with TRBD1. Germline trimming cut 8 bases from V and 4 bases from J; bases unmatched to any gene: 8. CDR1 and CDR2 (germline): LNHDA, SQIVND (reference sequence). The CDR3 is made up of 14 amino acids. The CDR3 here is CASGTGLFGTEAFF. In nucleotides, the CDR3 is TGTGCCAGTGGGACAGGGCTGTTTGGCACTGAAGCTTTCTTT.

The chain recombines TRBV27 with TRBJ2-5; D unresolved. The V end was cut by 5 bases, the J end by 2 bases, with 9 bases between. Germline V gene lookup returns CDR1 MNHEY and CDR2 SMNVEV (reference sequence). CDR3 size: 13 residues. CDR3 nucleotides: TGTGCCAGCAGTCCAACCCTACAAGAGACCCAGTACTTC. Translating gives CASSPTLQETQYF.

The chain couples TRBV6-5 to TRBJ1-1; D not certain. The CDR3 has 13 amino acids. Per germline, CDR1 MNHEY and CDR2 SVGAGI. The V and J ends lost 3 bases and 1 base respectively, with 6 bases between them. This chain's CDR3 is CASSYSRNTEAFF. CDR3 in DNA: TGTGCCAGCAGTTATTCCAGGAACACTGAAGCTTTCTTT.

The chain carries TRBV6-5 and TRBJ2-7; 9 bases are shared with TRBD1. J lost 7 bases, V lost 6 bases, and 13 bases had no gene match. The CDR3 runs to 15 residues. Germline-derived CDR1 and CDR2 are MNHEY and SVGAGI. The CDR3 DNA follows: TGTGCCAGCAGGTCCCCGGGACAGGGTCCTAGGGAGCAGTACTTC. Translating gives CASRSPGQGPREQYF.

The rearrangement uses TRBV9 and TRBJ1-1; 9 nucleotides match TRBD1. V lost 3 bases to trimming and J lost 3 bases; unmatched junction nucleotides: 6. Germline assignment: CDR1 SGDLS and CDR2 YYNGEE. This CDR3 comprises 15 residues. CDR3 bases: TGTGCCAGCAGCGAACAGGGGGCAGGGGACACTGAAGCTTTCTTT. This translates into CASSEQGAGDTEAFF.

The chain employs TRBV14 and TRBJ1-2; the match to TRBD1 covers 8 bases. V was pared by 1 base and J by 8 bases, with 15 bases of the junction left unmatched. This CDR3 spans 17 amino acids. Germline V gene lookup returns CDR1 SGHDN and CDR2 FVKESK. The CDR3 nucleotides are TGTGCCAGCAGCCAAGCTAATGCGGACAGGGTAAAGTTGGGCTACACCTTC. It yields the protein CASSQANADRVKLGYTF.

This rearrangement joins TRBV3-1 (or the pseudogene TRBV3-2) to TRBJ2-1; 9 bases align to TRBD2. Trimming cost V 4 bases and J 3 bases; bases outside gene matches: 7. The length of the CDR3 is 16 residues. Germline-derived CDR1 and CDR2 are LGHDT and YNNKEL (reference sequence). CDR3 loop: CASSPLFSGSYNEQFF. DNA for the CDR3: TGTGCCAGCAGCCCCCTGTTTAGCGGGAGCTACAATGAGCAGTTCTTC.

CDR3 region: CASSHSGTSGSADEQFF. The CDR3 nucleotides are TGCGCCAGCAGCCATAGTGGGACTAGCGGGAGCGCGGATGAGCAGTTCTTC. V is TRBV5-1 and J is TRBJ2-1; TRBD2 agrees at 14 bases. The CDR3 covers 17 residues. CDR1 SGHRS and CDR2 YFSETQ come from the germline V gene. With 4 bases clipped from V and 8 bases from J, the junction kept 11 bases outside the gene matches.

The CDR3 DNA sequence: TGCGCCAGCAGCTTCAGGGTTGGGGGCACAGATACGCAGTATTTT. Translation: CASSFRVGGTDTQYF. The V and J genes are TRBV5-1 and TRBJ2-3; D might be TRBD1 (5 bases). CDR3 length equals 15 residues. The germline V gene encodes CDR1 SGHRS and CDR2 YFSETQ. Trimming pared 2 bases from V and 1 base from J, leaving 11 bases between.

This sequence joins TRBV4-2 and TRBJ1-2, with D possibly TRBD1 on 5 matching bases. CDR3 length: 19 amino acids. The germline gives CDR1 LGHNA, CDR2 YNFKEQ. V lost 1 base, J lost 8 bases, and 29 bases lay in between. The CDR3 protein is CASSQALGGRGSGKGGYTF. DNA for the CDR3: TGTGCCAGCAGCCAAGCGTTGGGGGGACGTGGTTCGGGTAAGGGCGGCTACACCTTC.

Only a few counts were recorded for this clone. The CDR3 DNA follows: TGCGCCAGCAGCCCCGGGACAGGGCAGAACACTGAAGCTTTCTTT. Residues: CASSPGTGQNTEAFF. The chain is built from TRBV5-1 and TRBJ1-1; 9 bases line up with TRBD1. V gave up 4 bases and J gave up 1 base; unmatched junction bases: 5. This CDR3 spans 15 amino acids. CDR1 is SGHRS, CDR2 YFSETQ, per germline.

The V call is TRBV3-1 (or the pseudogene TRBV3-2), the J call TRBJ2-7; 9 positions match TRBD2. The CDR3 loop spans 15 amino acids. Trimming took 5 bases from V and 7 from J; bases not matched to a gene: 12. Germline CDR1 and CDR2: LGHDT and YNNKEL (reference sequence). CDR3 protein: CASSLGIAGVREQYF. CDR3 nucleotides: TGTGCCAGCAGCTTGGGTATAGCGGGAGTCCGGGAGCAGTACTTC.

This chain joins TRBV27 and TRBJ1-1; 7 nucleotides match TRBD1. Germline CDR1 is MNHEY and CDR2 is SMNVEV (reference sequence). The J segment lost 4 bases and the V segment lost 4 bases, leaving 9 bases of the junction unmatched. The CDR3 runs 15 residues. The CDR3 DNA reads as TGTGCCAGCAGTTCAGGGGGGCGATTGAGCACTGAAGCTTTCTTT. Protein product: CASSSGGRLSTEAFF.

This chain joins TRBV6-4 and TRBJ2-6; D is possibly TRBD2 (6 bases). Germline V gene data show CDR1 as MRHNA and CDR2 as SNTAGT. Trimming left V 3 bases short and J 0 bases short, with 21 bases between. The CDR3 sequence is 20 residues long. In DNA, the CDR3 is TGTGCCAGCAGTGAGTTCGGGGCGGGGCGCGGCCGCTCTGGGGCCAACGTCCTGACTTTC. This encodes CASSEFGAGRGRSGANVLTF.

CDR3: CASSQAGGSGELFF. The CDR3 DNA follows: TGTGCCAGCAGCCAAGCGGGGGGGTCAGGGGAGCTGTTTTTT. The chain combines TRBV3-1 (or the pseudogene TRBV3-2) with TRBJ2-2; TRBD2 agrees at 8 bases. Germline lookup yields CDR1 LGHDT and CDR2 YNNKEL (reference sequence). CDR3 length: 14 residues. J was trimmed by 8 bases and V by 1 base; bases with no gene match: 3.

The rearrangement uses TRBV7-9 and TRBJ1-2; 8 nucleotides agree with TRBD1. With 1 base clipped from V and 6 bases from J, the junction kept 7 bases outside the gene matches. This CDR3 has 15 residues. Germline values: CDR1 SEHNR, CDR2 FQNEAQ (reference sequence). CDR3 residues: CASSLDGTGQDGYTF. CDR3 in DNA: TGTGCCAGCAGCTTAGACGGGACAGGACAAGATGGCTACACCTTC.

This clone was counted once. The rearrangement uses TRBV20-1 and TRBJ1-5; D not certain. Trimming removed 3 bases at V and 7 bases at J, with 10 bases between. This CDR3 comprises 12 residues. In germline, CDR1 is DFQATT, CDR2 SNEGSKA (reference sequence). The CDR3 DNA is TGCAGTGCTAGTGGATCGGGACAGCCCCAGCATTTT. The encoded protein is CSASGSGQPQHF.

This clone was observed a handful of times. The genes are TRBV2 and TRBJ2-3, with D hard to call. Between the trimmed V and J ends, which lost 7 bases and 3 bases, there was a span of 5 bases. This CDR3 has 11 amino acids. In germline, CDR1 is SNHLY, CDR2 FYNNEI. The CDR3 sequence is CASTRTDTQYF. The DNA of the CDR3 is TGTGCCAGCACCCGGACAGATACGCAGTATTTT.

The V and J genes are TRBV4-1 and TRBJ2-7; TRBD2 matches 11 bases. There are 16 residues in the CDR3. CDR1 and CDR2 (germline): MGHRA, YSYEKL. V was pared by 0 bases and J by 1 base, with 2 bases of the junction left unmatched. The CDR3 is CASSQDRLAGSYEQYF. The CDR3 region has the DNA TGCGCCAGCAGCCAAGATCGACTAGCGGGATCCTACGAGCAGTACTTC.

This chain uses TRBV10-3 with TRBJ1-1, with TRBD1 identical over 10 bases. J gave up 7 bases and V 8 bases, and 13 bases lay outside the gene matches. The germline CDR1 and CDR2 sequences are ENHRY and SYGVKD. CDR3 length: 15 amino acids. DNA of the CDR3: TGTGCCATCGGAAAACGGACAGGGGGTTCCAGTGAAGCTTTCTTT. It codes for CAIGKRTGGSSEAFF.

J is TRBJ1-5 and V is TRBV19; 12 positions match TRBD1. The germline V gene has CDR1 LNHDA and CDR2 SQIVND (reference sequence). V was clipped by 5 bases and J by 6 bases; unmatched bases: 8. The length of the CDR3 is 16 residues. The DNA for the CDR3 is TGTGCCAGTAGTGCCCGGGACAGGGGGCGAAGTCAGCCCCAGCATTTT. Its protein product is CASSARDRGRSQPQHF.

The rearrangement joins TRBV10-3 to TRBJ1-6; D is possibly TRBD1 (5 bases). The CDR3 runs to 12 residues. V was trimmed by 9 bases and J by 7 bases, leaving 10 bases between them. Germline CDR1 is ENHRY and CDR2 is SYGVKD. CDR3 sequence (DNA): TGTGCCATTTGGGACTCCAATTCACCCCTCCACTTT. This codes for CAIWDSNSPLHF.

Remarks on this clone: The CDR3 does not end in the conserved phenylalanine or tryptophan, so this is likely a read error. It is unclear where the CDR3 begins or ends on the DNA, so no DNA is shown, and the CDR3 is as TCRdb lists it. V gene TRBV4-2 combines with J gene TRBJ2-4; the DNA was not used to check the table's D call, TRBD2. From germline, CDR1 is LGHNA and CDR2 YNFKEQ. The CDR3 has 10 residues if both end residues are counted. CDR3 region: CASSPRTSGI.

This chain joins TRBV7-2 and TRBJ1-4, with 7 bases identical to TRBD1. Germline loops: CDR1 SGHTA, CDR2 FQGNSA. This CDR3 contains 15 residues. V lost 1 base to trimming and J lost 7 bases; unmatched junction nucleotides: 6. The CDR3 sequence: CASSLDTGVGEKLFF. CDR3 bases: TGTGCCAGCAGCTTAGACACAGGGGTTGGTGAAAAACTGTTTTTT. Combining the CDR3 with reference TRBV7-2 and TRBJ1-4 gives the whole variable domain GAGVSQSPSNKVTEKGKDVELRCDPISGHTALYWYRQSLGQGLEFLIYFQGNSAPDKSGLPSDRFSAERTGGSVSTLTIQRTQQEDSAVYLCASSLDTGVGEKLFFGSGTQLSVL.

The V call is TRBV10-3, the J call TRBJ2-1, with 9 bases identical to TRBD2. The CDR3 extends over 15 amino acids. Germline CDR1 and CDR2: ENHRY and SYGVKD. Trimming cost V 8 bases and J 9 bases; bases outside gene matches: 14. CDR3 sequence: CAIGPRSGGFGEQFF. CDR3 bases: TGTGCCATCGGTCCTAGGAGCGGGGGGTTTGGTGAGCAGTTCTTC.

This rearrangement joins TRBV15 to TRBJ1-4; no clear D. CDR1 is LNHNV and CDR2 is YYDKDF in the germline V gene (reference sequence). CDR3 length: 14 residues. V was shortened by 3 bases and J by 2 bases, with 7 bases between the two germline ends. The CDR3 DNA reads TGTGCCACCAGCAGCGACTACACTAATGAAAAACTGTTTTTT. This translates into CATSSDYTNEKLFF. The full variable domain, in which reference TRBV15 and TRBJ1-4 provide the parts outside the CDR3, is DAMVIQNPRYQVTQFGKPVTLSCSQTLNHNVMYWYQQKSSQAPKLLFHYYDKDFNNEADTPDNFQSRRPNTSFCFLDIRSPGLGDTAMYLCATSSDYTNEKLFFGSGTQLSVL.

Details on this clone: The germline gene is not matched at one end of the junction; a read error may be the cause. The chain uses TRBV7-7 and TRBJ2-7; D is perhaps TRBD2 (6 bases). From germline, CDR1 is SSHAT and CDR2 FNYEAQ (reference sequence). This CDR3 has 17 amino acids. This CDR3 reads CASSPKSGTVDRYEQYF. The CDR3 region has the DNA TGTGCTAGCAGCCCTAAATCCGGGACTGTCGACCGCTACGAGCAGTACTTC.

The chain recombines TRBV7-2 with TRBJ2-3; D is undetermined. Germline V lookup: CDR1 SGHTA, CDR2 FQGNSA. This CDR3 comprises 16 residues. V lost 4 bases to trimming and J lost 0 bases, with 14 bases between them. Written as DNA, the CDR3 is TGTGCCAGCAGCTCAAGCTCTACTACTAGCACAGATACGCAGTATTTT. Protein sequence: CASSSSSTTSTDTQYF.

This chain connects TRBV6-6 to TRBJ1-6; D remains unclear. The CDR3 has 13 amino acids. Trimming removed 5 bases from V and 7 bases from J, with 9 bases in between. Germline V gene sequence: CDR1 MNHNY, CDR2 SVGAGI (reference sequence). CDR3 DNA sequence: TGTGCCAGCAGTGGAACGGAGAATTCACCCCTCCACTTT. Translation gives CASSGTENSPLHF.

This clone has a handful of counts. The genes are TRBV7-2 and TRBJ1-1, with 7 bases fitting TRBD1. The CDR3 is 15 amino acids. The V segment lost 2 bases and the J segment 5 bases; nucleotides outside the gene matches: 8. Germline V gene sequence: CDR1 SGHTA, CDR2 FQGNSA. Here the CDR3 reads CASSLTLGGKTEAFF. CDR3 DNA sequence: TGTGCCAGCAGCTTAACTTTAGGGGGCAAGACTGAAGCTTTCTTT.

The rearrangement uses TRBV27 and TRBJ1-2; 9 bases match TRBD1. Losses at the gene ends were 3 bases for V and 1 base for J; bases not matched to a gene: 9. The germline CDR1 and CDR2 sequences are MNHEY and SMNVEV (reference sequence). This CDR3 has 17 amino acids. The CDR3 sequence: CASSLTGGKLFNYGYTF. The CDR3 coding sequence is TGTGCCAGCAGTTTGACAGGGGGAAAACTTTTTAACTATGGCTACACCTTC.